This passage covers 14 T cell receptor beta chains from one sample sequenced in a study of cytomegalovirus exposure and HLA in healthy donors (TCRdb year 2017). To prepare the library, the immunoSEQ multiplex PCR assay was applied. For the multiplex PCR, a mixture combining 60 forward primers for TCR Vbeta segments and 13 reverse primers for TCR Jbeta segments was used. TCRdb took over this immuneACCESS table, retaining in-frame rearrangements with V and J assigned. Such tables are incomplete; in checked studies, under half of the missing clones stem from an unresolved V gene, and the remainder is unexplained. For this sample the table gives some 120,000 clones, of which over 80% were detected only once. The ten largest account for around 19% of the sample. The material sequenced was PBMCs. These receptor sequences come from a man between 18 and 29 years old in good health and CMV-seropositive.

This clone was seen only a few times. Distinct nucleotide sequences in the sample also encode this CDR3. The rearrangement links TRBV11-2 to TRBJ1-1; D possibly corresponds to TRBD1 (6 bases). Germline V gives CDR1 SGHAT, CDR2 FQNNGV. With 6 bases removed from V and 1 base from J, the gap between germline ends came to 9 bases. The CDR3 runs 13 residues. The CDR3 nucleotides read TGTGCCAGCAGTCAACAGGGGAACACTGAAGCTTTCTTT. Amino acids: CASSQQGNTEAFF.

This clone was seen a handful of times. This chain links TRBV6-1 with TRBJ2-7, with D unclear. CDR1 and CDR2 (germline): MNHNS, SASEGT. The ends were cut back, 5 bases at V and 0 bases at J, with 8 bases in the middle. The CDR3 contains 13 residues. In DNA form, the CDR3 reads TGTGCCAGCAGTCTCGTCGTCTCCTACGAGCAGTACTTC. Its protein product is CASSLVVSYEQYF.

V gene TRBV6-6 combines with J gene TRBJ1-5; weak D call: TRBD1 (6 bases). The germline V gene has CDR1 MNHNY and CDR2 SVGAGI (reference sequence). V gave up 6 bases and J gave up 3 bases, with 15 bases separating them. CDR3 length equals 15 residues. CDR3 in DNA: TGTGCCAGCAGCAGGGGACAACCCAACAATCAGCCCCAGCATTTT. It specifies CASSRGQPNNQPQHF.

The V gene is TRBV5-8, the J gene TRBJ1-2, with no clear D. The ends were cut back, 2 bases at V and 4 bases at J, with 15 bases in the middle. The V gene's germline CDR1 is SGHTS and CDR2 YDEGEE. The CDR3 runs 15 residues. DNA of the CDR3: TGTGCCAGCAGCTTTCTCTACCGGGGATTCTATGGCTACACCTTC. Its protein product is CASSFLYRGFYGYTF. The variable domain in full, completed from reference TRBV5-8 and TRBJ1-2, reads EAGVTQSPTHLIKTRGQQATLRCSPISGHTSVYWYQQALGLGLQFLLWYDEGEERNRGNFPPRFSGRQFPNYSSELNVNALELEDSALYLCASSFLYRGFYGYTFGSGTRLTVV.

V usage is TRBV19 and J usage is TRBJ1-1; D uncertain. There are 12 residues in the CDR3. Germline lookup yields CDR1 LNHDA and CDR2 SQIVND (reference sequence). Trimming removed 2 bases from V and 8 bases from J, with 9 bases in between. The CDR3 region has the DNA TGTGCCAGTAGTATACAACGAGGGGAAGCTTTCTTT. Translated: CASSIQRGEAFF.

This chain joins TRBV7-8 and TRBJ1-1; D is unresolved. Trimming removed 6 bases from V and 1 base from J, with 18 bases in between. Germline CDR1 and CDR2: SGHVS and FQNEAQ. CDR3 length equals 16 residues. The CDR3 coding sequence is TGTGCCAGCAGTCCCACGCGGGAGTTGAGGAACACTGAAGCTTTCTTT. This gives the protein CASSPTRELRNTEAFF.

V usage is TRBV29-1 and J usage is TRBJ2-7; 7 nucleotides line up with TRBD2. The germline CDR1 and CDR2 sequences are SQVTM and ANQGSEA. This CDR3 has 13 residues. Trimming took 5 bases from V and 4 from J; bases not matched to a gene: 8. CDR3 sequence: CSVLPFGGYEQYF. CDR3 in DNA: TGCAGCGTTCTCCCCTTCGGGGGGTACGAGCAGTACTTC.

The chain's CDR3 is CASSPAGGPFEAFF. CDR3 coding DNA: TGCGCCAGCAGCCCGGCGGGGGGTCCGTTTGAGGCTTTCTTT. The V call is TRBV5-1, the J call TRBJ1-1; TRBD1 is a possible D gene (5 bases). Looked up from germline, CDR1 is SGHRS and CDR2 is YFSETQ. The CDR3 covers 14 residues. V lost 4 bases and J lost 11, with 21 bases in between.

The rearrangement links TRBV7-8 to TRBJ2-3, with unresolved D. The germline V gene has CDR1 SGHVS and CDR2 FQNEAQ. Trimming cost V 3 bases and J 0 bases, with 7 bases left between them. The CDR3 has 14 amino acids. CDR3 amino acids: CASSLGVSTDTQYF. The CDR3 DNA sequence: TGTGCCAGCAGCTTGGGCGTTAGCACAGATACGCAGTATTTT.

V usage is TRBV5-1 and J usage is TRBJ2-7; D perhaps matches TRBD1 (6 bases). Germline V gives CDR1 SGHRS, CDR2 YFSETQ. CDR3 length equals 16 residues. Trimming shortened V by 4 bases and J by 2 bases, and 19 bases separated the two germline ends. The CDR3 DNA reads TGCGCCAGCAGCACCAAATCCGGGACAAGAACCTACGAGCAGTACTTC. Amino acids: CASSTKSGTRTYEQYF.

V is TRBV5-4 and J is TRBJ1-1, with TRBD1 matching over 8 bases. V was pared by 4 bases and J by 0 bases, with 5 bases of the junction left unmatched. The CDR3 sequence is 15 residues long. The germline V gene encodes CDR1 SGHNT and CDR2 YYREEE (reference sequence). Written as DNA, the CDR3 is TGTGCCAGCAGCGCCCTGGGACAGGTGAACACTGAAGCTTTCTTT. This gives the protein CASSALGQVNTEAFF. The entire variable domain, with the rest obtained from reference TRBV5-4 and TRBJ1-1, is as follows: ETGVTQSPTHLIKTRGQQVTLRCSSQSGHNTVSWYQQALGQGPQFIFQYYREEENGRGNFPPRFSGLQFPNYSSELNVNALELDDSALYLCASSALGQVNTEAFFGQGTRLTVV.

This clone was observed a single time. J is TRBJ2-1 and V is TRBV11-3; D is possibly TRBD2 (5 bases). Germline values: CDR1 SGHNT, CDR2 YENEEA. This CDR3 has 15 amino acids. Trimming removed 0 bases from V and 3 bases from J, with 9 bases in between. The CDR3 reads CASSLDQEGYNEQFF. The CDR3 region has the DNA TGTGCCAGCAGCTTAGATCAAGAGGGCTACAATGAGCAGTTCTTC.

This chain links TRBV7-8 with TRBJ2-5; 8 nucleotides agree with TRBD2. The end of the DNA aligns better with TRBJ2-7, so the J call may be wrong. This CDR3 contains 16 residues. Germline assignment: CDR1 SGHVS and CDR2 FQNEAQ. CDR3 DNA: TGTGCCAGCAGTCTGGGAGGGGGACTAGTTGCCTACGAGCAGTACTTC. Its protein is CASSLGGGLVAYEQYF.

V is TRBV5-1 and J is TRBJ2-3; 8 bases map to TRBD1. V shed 4 bases, J shed 3 bases, and the junction held 10 bases outside the gene matches. Germline CDR1 SGHRS, CDR2 YFSETQ. This CDR3 spans 16 amino acids. Here the CDR3 reads CASSPGQGPGTDTQYF. The CDR3 coding sequence is TGCGCCAGCAGCCCCGGACAGGGTCCAGGGACAGATACGCAGTATTTT.